The 21 T cell receptor beta chains below were found in one sample sequenced in a study of response to subunit inactivated influenza vaccine. TCRdb reprocessed the RT-PCR reads with MiXCR, giving one entry per CDR3 protein. The table shows roughly 570,000 distinct CDR3 sequences, with 14% occurring only once. Specimen: PBMCs from blood, collected 11 to 12 days after vaccination. These receptor sequences come from a man in his forties or fifties who received an inactivated influenza vaccine.

This chain uses TRBV4-1 with TRBJ2-7; D ambiguous. CDR1 and CDR2 (germline): MGHRA, YSYEKL. The V and J ends lost 2 bases and 2 bases respectively, with 28 bases between them. This CDR3 region has 20 residues. CDR3 residues: CASSQFAPPGPISRAYEQYF. DNA for the CDR3: TGCGCCAGCAGCCAATTTGCCCCCCCGGGCCCCATCAGTCGAGCCTACGAGCAGTACTTC.

This clonotype has a handful of counts. J is TRBJ1-2 and V is TRBV28; D may be TRBD1 (6 bases). With 3 bases removed from V and 7 bases from J, the gap between germline ends came to 12 bases. The CDR3 is 13 amino acids. Per the germline V gene, CDR1 is MDHEN and CDR2 is SYDVKM. The CDR3, as DNA: TGTGCCAGCAGTTTGAGGGGGGGCGTTGGCTACACCTTC. Residues: CASSLRGGVGYTF.

The chain has TRBV7-9 and TRBJ2-7; D gene uncertain. Germline CDR1 is SEHNR and CDR2 is FQNEAQ (reference sequence). Between the trimmed V and J ends, which lost 6 bases and 5 bases, there was a span of 11 bases. The CDR3 contains 12 residues. The CDR3 reads CASSPLVHEQYF. Here the CDR3 DNA reads TGTGCCAGCAGTCCCCTCGTACACGAGCAGTACTTC.

This clonotype was seen only a few times. The chain joins TRBV15 to TRBJ2-3, with D perhaps TRBD2 (5 bases). The germline V and J ends were trimmed by 8 bases and 6 bases, with 12 bases remaining between them. Germline V gene data show CDR1 as LNHNV and CDR2 as YYDKDF (reference sequence). CDR3 length: 12 residues. In nucleotides, the CDR3 is TGTGCCACCTCCGCGCGGGCCGATACGCAGTATTTT. Amino acid sequence: CATSARADTQYF.

The rearrangement joins TRBV24-1 to TRBJ2-1; D unclear. From germline, CDR1 is KGHDR and CDR2 SFDVKD. V was shortened by 11 bases and J by 7 bases, with 23 bases between the two germline ends. The CDR3 totals 15 residues. The CDR3 sequence is CAISRTKEGLNEQFF. CDR3 in DNA: TGTGCCATCTCGCGGACCAAGGAAGGTTTGAATGAGCAGTTCTTC.

This clonotype was seen a handful of times. This chain uses TRBV7-9 with TRBJ2-1; no reliable D call. The germline V gene has CDR1 SEHNR and CDR2 FQNEAQ (reference sequence). Trimming took off 5 bases at V and 8 bases at J, with 7 bases between the two ends. This CDR3 comprises 11 residues. In DNA, the CDR3 is TGTGCCAGCAGCCCACACTATGAGCAGTTCTTC. Amino acids: CASSPHYEQFF.

The chain combines TRBV12-3 or TRBV12-4 with TRBJ1-4, with D perhaps matching TRBD1 (6 bases). Trimming shortened V by 8 bases and J by 4 bases, and 11 bases separated the two germline ends. CDR3 length: 13 residues. In DNA form, the CDR3 reads TGTGCCAGCTCCAAGGACAGTAATGAAAAACTGTTTTTT. This encodes CASSKDSNEKLFF.

J is TRBJ1-1 and V is TRBV3-1, with unresolved D. This CDR3 has 13 residues. CDR1 and CDR2 (germline): LGHDT, YNNKEL (reference sequence). V was shortened by 0 bases and J by 5 bases, with 7 bases between the two germline ends. The CDR3 DNA is TGTGCCAGCAGCCAAGATTTGGGGACTGAAGCTTTCTTT. Protein product: CASSQDLGTEAFF.

This clonotype was recorded a few times. The gene calls are TRBV20-1 and TRBJ1-1; D gene uncertain. This CDR3 spans 13 amino acids. Trimming left V 0 bases short and J 1 base short, with 6 bases between. In germline, CDR1 is DFQATT, CDR2 SNEGSKA (reference sequence). The CDR3 protein is CSAREGPNTEAFF. For the CDR3, the DNA is TGCAGTGCTAGAGAGGGCCCGAACACTGAAGCTTTCTTT.

The chain's CDR3 is CSAQRREIDEQFF. Written as DNA, the CDR3 is TGCAGTGCCCAGAGGCGGGAGATAGATGAGCAGTTCTTC. This chain uses TRBV20-1 with TRBJ2-1, with 7 nucleotides matching TRBD2. The V gene end was trimmed by 6 bases and the J gene end by 8 bases; junction bases not matched to a gene: 10. CDR3 length equals 13 residues. Germline V gene sequence: CDR1 DFQATT, CDR2 SNEGSKA (reference sequence).

This clonotype occurred a few times. The genes are TRBV3-1 and TRBJ2-1, with 10 bases lining up with TRBD2. V lost 0 bases, J lost 12 bases, and 5 bases stayed unmatched. The length of the CDR3 is 14 residues. From germline, CDR1 is LGHDT and CDR2 YNNKEL (reference sequence). The CDR3 region is CASSQEGGLARQFF. DNA of the CDR3: TGTGCCAGCAGCCAAGAGGGGGGACTAGCGAGGCAGTTCTTC.

J is TRBJ1-1 and V is TRBV2; no definite D call. This CDR3 has 15 residues. V was clipped by 0 bases and J by 9 bases, with 17 bases between them. Germline V gene data show CDR1 as SNHLY and CDR2 as FYNNEI. The CDR3 spells CASSEARLVGQKAFF. CDR3 nucleotides: TGTGCCAGCAGTGAAGCTCGGCTTGTAGGCCAGAAAGCTTTCTTT.

This clonotype was found a few times. CDR3 nucleotides: TGCAGCGCCGGTCGTCAGGCGGAAAAACTGTTTTTT. Translated: CSAGRQAEKLFF. The V and J genes are TRBV29-1 and TRBJ1-4; D is ambiguous. Germline-derived CDR1 and CDR2 are SQVTM and ANQGSEA. The CDR3 covers 12 residues. V lost 7 bases to trimming and J lost 8 bases, with 14 bases between them.

This clonotype has more than one count but fewer than ten. V and J are TRBV12-3 or TRBV12-4 and TRBJ1-3; D call uncertain. This CDR3 has 12 amino acids. The V end lost 10 bases, the J end lost 0 bases, and 7 bases lay between the germline ends. CDR3 sequence: CATRGSGNTIYF. As DNA, the CDR3 is TGTGCCACCCGGGGCTCTGGAAACACCATATATTTT.

The rearrangement uses TRBV5-1 and TRBJ2-1; possible D gene TRBD1, 5 bases. Germline lookup yields CDR1 SGHRS and CDR2 YFSETQ. V lost 2 bases to trimming and J lost 7 bases, with 16 bases between them. This CDR3 has 15 residues. The CDR3 region has the DNA TGCGCCAGCAGCTTTGGGCAGGGTCTTGCGAATGAGCAGTTCTTC. This codes for CASSFGQGLANEQFF.

The sample holds a few counts of this clonotype. The chain recombines TRBV5-1 with TRBJ2-2; D remains ambiguous. The CDR3 is 14 residues long. Per the germline V gene, CDR1 is SGHRS and CDR2 is YFSETQ. V was trimmed by 7 bases and J by 5 bases, leaving 15 bases between them. This chain's CDR3 is CASGWPSNTGELFF. The CDR3 DNA reads as TGCGCCAGCGGCTGGCCAAGCAATACCGGGGAGCTGTTTTTT.

The genes are TRBV24-1 and TRBJ2-3, with D possibly matching TRBD1 (6 bases). Per germline, CDR1 KGHDR and CDR2 SFDVKD. The V end was cut by 9 bases, the J end by 3 bases, with 12 bases between. This CDR3 has 13 residues. The CDR3 coding sequence is TGTGCCACCGCCACAGGGTTTACAGATACGCAGTATTTT. Its protein is CATATGFTDTQYF.

The chain joins TRBV5-8 to TRBJ1-1; the match to TRBD1 covers 9 bases. Germline trimming cut 4 bases from V and 4 bases from J; bases unmatched to any gene: 8. The CDR3 totals 15 residues. Looked up from germline, CDR1 is SGHTS and CDR2 is YDEGEE. The CDR3 loop is CASSPRDRVLTEAFF. DNA of the CDR3: TGTGCCAGCAGCCCCCGGGACAGGGTTCTCACTGAAGCTTTCTTT.

This clonotype showed up just a few times. The chain has TRBV24-1 and TRBJ2-3; D tentatively reads TRBD1 or TRBD2 (5 bases each). Germline CDR1 KGHDR, CDR2 SFDVKD. The V and J ends lost 6 bases and 0 bases respectively, with 9 bases between them. This CDR3 contains 14 residues. CDR3 nucleotides: TGTGCCACCAGTACCGGGACGAGCACAGATACGCAGTATTTT. It specifies CATSTGTSTDTQYF.

The sample holds a few counts of this clonotype. This chain connects TRBV18 to TRBJ2-6; maybe TRBD1 (5 bases). The CDR3 is 16 amino acids. V lost 1 base, J lost 1 base, and 8 bases lay in between. Germline CDR1 KGHSH, CDR2 LQKENI. DNA of the CDR3: TGTGCCAGCTCACCACGGCAGGGATCTGGGGCCAACGTCCTGACTTTC. It is translated as CASSPRQGSGANVLTF.

The genes are TRBV7-9 and TRBJ2-1, with TRBD2 matching 13 bases. V was pared by 2 bases and J by 10 bases, with 8 bases of the junction left unmatched. Per germline, CDR1 SEHNR and CDR2 FQNEAQ (reference sequence). The CDR3 spans 16 residues. CDR3 loop: CASSLTGLAGAGEQFF. CDR3 nucleotides: TGTGCCAGCAGCTTAACTGGACTAGCGGGAGCGGGGGAGCAGTTCTTC.